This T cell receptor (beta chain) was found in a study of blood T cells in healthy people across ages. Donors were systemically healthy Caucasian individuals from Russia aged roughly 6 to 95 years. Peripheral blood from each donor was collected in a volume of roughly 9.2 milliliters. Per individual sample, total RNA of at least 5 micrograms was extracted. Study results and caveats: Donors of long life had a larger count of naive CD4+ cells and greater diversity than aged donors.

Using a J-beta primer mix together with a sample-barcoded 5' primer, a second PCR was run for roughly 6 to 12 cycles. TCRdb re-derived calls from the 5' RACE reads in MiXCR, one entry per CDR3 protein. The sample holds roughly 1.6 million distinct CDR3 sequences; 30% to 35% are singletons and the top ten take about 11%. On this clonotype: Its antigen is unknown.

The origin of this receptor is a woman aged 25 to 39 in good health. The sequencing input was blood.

The DNA of the CDR3 is TGTGCCAGCAGCTTAGGCTTCCAGTACGAGCAGTACTTC. Protein: CASSLGFQYEQYF. The chain carries TRBV11-2 and TRBJ2-7; no clear D. The CDR3 runs to 13 residues. The ends were cut back, 1 base at V and 4 bases at J, with 8 bases in the middle. Germline CDR1 reads SGHAT; CDR2 reads FQNNGV.